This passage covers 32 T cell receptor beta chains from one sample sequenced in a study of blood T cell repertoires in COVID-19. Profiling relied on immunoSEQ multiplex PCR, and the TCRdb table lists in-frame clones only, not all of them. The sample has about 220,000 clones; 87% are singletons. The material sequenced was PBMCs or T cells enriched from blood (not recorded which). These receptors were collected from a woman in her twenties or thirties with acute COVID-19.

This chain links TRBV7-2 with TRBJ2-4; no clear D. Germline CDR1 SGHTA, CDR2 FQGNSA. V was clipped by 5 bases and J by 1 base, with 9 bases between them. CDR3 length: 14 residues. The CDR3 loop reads CASSIRAAKNIQYF. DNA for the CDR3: TGTGCCAGCAGCATTAGAGCGGCCAAAAACATTCAGTACTTC.

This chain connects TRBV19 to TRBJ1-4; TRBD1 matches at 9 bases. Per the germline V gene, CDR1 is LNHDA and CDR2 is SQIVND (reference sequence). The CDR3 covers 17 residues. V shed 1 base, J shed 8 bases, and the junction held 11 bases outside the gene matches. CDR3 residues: CASSIGWDRERKEKLFF. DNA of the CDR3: TGTGCCAGTAGTATAGGGTGGGACAGGGAGAGAAAGGAAAAACTGTTTTTT. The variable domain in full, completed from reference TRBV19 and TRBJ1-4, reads DGGITQSPKYLFRKEGQNVTLSCEQNLNHDAMYWYRQDPGQGLRLIYYSQIVNDFQKGDIAEGYSVSREKKESFPLTVTSAQKNPTAFYLCASSIGWDRERKEKLFFGSGTQLSVL.

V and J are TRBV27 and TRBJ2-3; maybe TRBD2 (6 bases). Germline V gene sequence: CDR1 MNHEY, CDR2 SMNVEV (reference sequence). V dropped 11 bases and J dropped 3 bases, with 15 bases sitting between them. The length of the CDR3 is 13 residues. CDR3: CAARERGTDTQYF. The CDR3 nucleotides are TGTGCCGCTCGGGAGCGAGGTACAGATACGCAGTATTTT.

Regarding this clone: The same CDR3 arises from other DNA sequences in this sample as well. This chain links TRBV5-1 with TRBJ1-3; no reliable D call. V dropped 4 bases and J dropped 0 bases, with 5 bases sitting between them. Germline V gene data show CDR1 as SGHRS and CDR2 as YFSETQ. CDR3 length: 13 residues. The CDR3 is CASSDNSGNTIYF. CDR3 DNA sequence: TGCGCCAGCAGCGACAACTCTGGAAACACCATATATTTT.

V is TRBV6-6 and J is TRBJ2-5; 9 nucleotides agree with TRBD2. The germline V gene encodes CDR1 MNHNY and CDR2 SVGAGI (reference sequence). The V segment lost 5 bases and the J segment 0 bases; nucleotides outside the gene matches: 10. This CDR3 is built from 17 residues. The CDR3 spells CASSPPLSGGHQETQYF. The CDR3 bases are TGTGCCAGCAGTCCGCCTCTTAGCGGGGGCCACCAAGAGACCCAGTACTTC.

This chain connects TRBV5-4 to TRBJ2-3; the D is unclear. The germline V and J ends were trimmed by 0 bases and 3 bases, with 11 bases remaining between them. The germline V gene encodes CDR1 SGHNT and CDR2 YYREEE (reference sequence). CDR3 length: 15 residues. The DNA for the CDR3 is TGTGCCAGCAGCTTGGAGACACTTAAGACAGATACGCAGTATTTT. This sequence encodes CASSLETLKTDTQYF.

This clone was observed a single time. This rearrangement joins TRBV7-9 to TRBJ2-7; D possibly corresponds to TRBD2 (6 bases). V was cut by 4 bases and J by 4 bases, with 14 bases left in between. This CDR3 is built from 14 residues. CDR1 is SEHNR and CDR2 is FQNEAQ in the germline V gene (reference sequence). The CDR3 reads CASSSRGVGYEQYF. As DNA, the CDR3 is TGTGCCAGCAGCTCCCGCGGGGTAGGTTACGAGCAGTACTTC.

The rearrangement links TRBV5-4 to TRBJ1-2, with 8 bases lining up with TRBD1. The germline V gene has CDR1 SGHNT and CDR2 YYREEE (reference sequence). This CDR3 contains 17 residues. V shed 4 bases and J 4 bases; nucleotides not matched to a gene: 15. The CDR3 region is CASSLGQDLLGPYGYTF. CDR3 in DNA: TGTGCCAGCAGCCTGGGACAGGATCTTTTGGGGCCCTATGGCTACACCTTC.

CDR3 in amino acids: CASSQWLAFTDTQYF. Here the CDR3 DNA reads TGTGCCAGCAGCCAATGGCTAGCTTTCACAGATACGCAGTATTTT. The chain uses TRBV3-1 (or the pseudogene TRBV3-2) and TRBJ2-3, with TRBD2 as a possible D gene (5 bases). V lost 2 bases and J lost 2, with 11 bases in between. Germline V lookup: CDR1 LGHDT, CDR2 YNNKEL (reference sequence). CDR3 length: 15 residues.

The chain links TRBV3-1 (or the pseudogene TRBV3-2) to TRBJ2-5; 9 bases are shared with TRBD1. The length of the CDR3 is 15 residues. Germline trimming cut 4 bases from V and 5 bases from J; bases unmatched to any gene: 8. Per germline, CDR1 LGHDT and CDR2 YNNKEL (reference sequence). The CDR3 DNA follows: TGTGCCAGCAGCCGCCGACAGGGGGGGGTGGAGACCCAGTACTTC. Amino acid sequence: CASSRRQGGVETQYF.

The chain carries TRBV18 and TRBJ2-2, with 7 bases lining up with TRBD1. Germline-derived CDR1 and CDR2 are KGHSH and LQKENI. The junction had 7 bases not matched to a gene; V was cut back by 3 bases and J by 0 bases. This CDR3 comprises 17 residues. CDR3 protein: CASSPRDSLANTGELFF. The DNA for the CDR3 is TGTGCCAGCTCACCCCGGGACAGTCTCGCGAACACCGGGGAGCTGTTTTTT.

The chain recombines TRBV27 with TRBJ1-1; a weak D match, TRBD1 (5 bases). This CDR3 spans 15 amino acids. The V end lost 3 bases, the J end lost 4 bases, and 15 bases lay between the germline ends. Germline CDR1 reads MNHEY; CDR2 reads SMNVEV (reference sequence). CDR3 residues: CASSFWGEAGTEAFF. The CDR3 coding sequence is TGTGCCAGCAGTTTTTGGGGGGAGGCGGGCACTGAAGCTTTCTTT.

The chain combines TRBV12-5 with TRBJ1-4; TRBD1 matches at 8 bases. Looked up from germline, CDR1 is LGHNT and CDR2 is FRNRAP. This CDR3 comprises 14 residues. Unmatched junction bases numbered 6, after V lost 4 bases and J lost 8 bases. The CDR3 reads CASGSGQGWEKLFF. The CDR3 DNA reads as TGTGCTAGTGGTTCCGGACAGGGATGGGAAAAACTGTTTTTT.

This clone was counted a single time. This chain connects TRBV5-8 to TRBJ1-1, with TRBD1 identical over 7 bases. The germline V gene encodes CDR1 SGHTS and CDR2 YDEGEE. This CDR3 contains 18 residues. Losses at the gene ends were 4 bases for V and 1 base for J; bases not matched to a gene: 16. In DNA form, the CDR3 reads TGTGCCAGCAGCGCATGGAGGGGGCAGGGAGGATCGAACACTGAAGCTTTCTTT. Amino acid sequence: CASSAWRGQGGSNTEAFF.

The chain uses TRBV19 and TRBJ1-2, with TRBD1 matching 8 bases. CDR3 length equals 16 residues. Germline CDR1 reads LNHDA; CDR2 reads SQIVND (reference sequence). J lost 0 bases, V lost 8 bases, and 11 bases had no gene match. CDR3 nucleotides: TGTGCCAGTTGGCCGGGACAGGAGCTGTCTAACTATGGCTACACCTTC. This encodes CASWPGQELSNYGYTF.

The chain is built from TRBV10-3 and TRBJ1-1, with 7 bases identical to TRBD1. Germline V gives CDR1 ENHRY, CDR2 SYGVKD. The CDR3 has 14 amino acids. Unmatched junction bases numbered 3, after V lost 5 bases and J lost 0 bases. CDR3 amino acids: CAISTDRVNTEAFF. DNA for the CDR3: TGTGCCATCAGTACAGACAGGGTGAACACTGAAGCTTTCTTT.

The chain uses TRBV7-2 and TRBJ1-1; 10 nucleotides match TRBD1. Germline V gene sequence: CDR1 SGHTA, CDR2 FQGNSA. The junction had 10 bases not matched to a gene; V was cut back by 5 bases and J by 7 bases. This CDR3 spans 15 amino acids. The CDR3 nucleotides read TGTGCCAGCAGCCGCTGGACAGGGGGTAAGATTGAAGCTTTCTTT. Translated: CASSRWTGGKIEAFF.

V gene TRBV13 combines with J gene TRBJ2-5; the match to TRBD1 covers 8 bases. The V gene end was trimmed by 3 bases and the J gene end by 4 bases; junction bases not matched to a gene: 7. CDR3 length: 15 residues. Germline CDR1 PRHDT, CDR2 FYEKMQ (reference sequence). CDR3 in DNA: TGTGCCAGCAGCTTGGGTGGACAGGGCAGAGAGACCCAGTACTTC. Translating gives CASSLGGQGRETQYF.

CDR3 protein: CASSWTGDSPLHF. CDR3 DNA sequence: TGCGCCAGCAGCTGGACAGGGGATTCACCCCTCCACTTT. V gene TRBV5-1 combines with J gene TRBJ1-6; TRBD1 matches 9 bases. CDR3 length: 13 residues. Per germline, CDR1 SGHRS and CDR2 YFSETQ. Losses at the gene ends were 3 bases for V and 8 bases for J; bases not matched to a gene: 0.

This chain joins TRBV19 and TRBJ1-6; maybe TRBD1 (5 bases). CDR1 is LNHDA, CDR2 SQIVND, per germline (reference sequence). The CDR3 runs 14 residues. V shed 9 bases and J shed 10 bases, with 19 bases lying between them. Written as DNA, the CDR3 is TGTGCCAGCCAAGATGGCAGGGCGGGGTCACCCCTCCACTTT. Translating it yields CASQDGRAGSPLHF. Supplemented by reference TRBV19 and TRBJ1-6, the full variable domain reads DGGITQSPKYLFRKEGQNVTLSCEQNLNHDAMYWYRQDPGQGLRLIYYSQIVNDFQKGDIAEGYSVSREKKESFPLTVTSAQKNPTAFYLCASQDGRAGSPLHFGNGTRLTVT.

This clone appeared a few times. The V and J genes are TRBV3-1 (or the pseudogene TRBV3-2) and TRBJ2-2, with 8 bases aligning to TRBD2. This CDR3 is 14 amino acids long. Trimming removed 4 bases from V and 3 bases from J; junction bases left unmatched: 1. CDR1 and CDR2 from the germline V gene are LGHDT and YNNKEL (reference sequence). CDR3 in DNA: TGTGCCAGCAGCCCGGGGGGGTACACCGGGGAGCTGTTTTTT. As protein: CASSPGGYTGELFF.

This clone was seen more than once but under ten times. The CDR3 DNA reads as TGCGCCAGCAGCGCCTCGGGACAGGGGTTCCAAAAACTGTTTTTT. Protein: CASSASGQGFQKLFF. The chain has TRBV10-1 and TRBJ1-4, with 10 bases lining up with TRBD1. Per germline, CDR1 WNHNN and CDR2 SYGVQD (reference sequence). After removal of 6 bases from V and 9 bases from J, the junction contained 10 bases not matched to a gene. The CDR3 consists of 15 residues.

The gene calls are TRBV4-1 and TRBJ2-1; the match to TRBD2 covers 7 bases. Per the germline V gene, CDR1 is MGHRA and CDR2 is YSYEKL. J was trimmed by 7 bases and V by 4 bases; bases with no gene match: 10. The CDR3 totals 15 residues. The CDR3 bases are TGCGCCAGCAGCCCGACTAGCCGGGGAAGGAATGAGCAGTTCTTC. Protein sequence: CASSPTSRGRNEQFF.

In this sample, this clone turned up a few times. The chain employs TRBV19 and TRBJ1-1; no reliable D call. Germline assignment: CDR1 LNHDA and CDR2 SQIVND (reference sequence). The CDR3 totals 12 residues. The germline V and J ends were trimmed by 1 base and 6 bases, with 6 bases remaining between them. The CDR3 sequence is CASSIGGSEAFF. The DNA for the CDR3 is TGTGCCAGTAGTATAGGAGGATCTGAAGCTTTCTTT.

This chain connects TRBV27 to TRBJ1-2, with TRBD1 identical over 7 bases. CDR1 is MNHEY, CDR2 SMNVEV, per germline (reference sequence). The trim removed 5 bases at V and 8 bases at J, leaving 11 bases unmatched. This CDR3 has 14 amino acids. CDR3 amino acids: CASSPTTGAGGYTF. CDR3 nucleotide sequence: TGTGCCAGCAGTCCTACAACAGGGGCCGGCGGCTACACCTTC.

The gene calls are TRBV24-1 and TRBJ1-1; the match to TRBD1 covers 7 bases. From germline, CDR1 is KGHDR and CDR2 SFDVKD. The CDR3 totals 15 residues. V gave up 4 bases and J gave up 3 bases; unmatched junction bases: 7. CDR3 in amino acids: CATSDLSRGYTEAFF. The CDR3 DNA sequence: TGTGCCACCAGTGACTTGAGCAGGGGGTACACTGAAGCTTTCTTT.

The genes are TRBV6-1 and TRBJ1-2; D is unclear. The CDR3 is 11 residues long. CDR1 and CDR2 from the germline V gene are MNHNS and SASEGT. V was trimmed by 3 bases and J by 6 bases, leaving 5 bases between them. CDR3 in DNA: TGTGCCAGCAGTGATGAGGATGGCTACACCTTC. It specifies CASSDEDGYTF.

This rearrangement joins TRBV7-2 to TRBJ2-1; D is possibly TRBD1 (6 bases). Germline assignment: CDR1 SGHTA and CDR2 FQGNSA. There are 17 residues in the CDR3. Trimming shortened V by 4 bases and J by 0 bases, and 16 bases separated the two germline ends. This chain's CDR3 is CASSSLGGLSSYNEQFF. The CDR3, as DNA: TGTGCCAGCAGCTCTCTTGGGGGCTTATCCTCCTACAATGAGCAGTTCTTC.

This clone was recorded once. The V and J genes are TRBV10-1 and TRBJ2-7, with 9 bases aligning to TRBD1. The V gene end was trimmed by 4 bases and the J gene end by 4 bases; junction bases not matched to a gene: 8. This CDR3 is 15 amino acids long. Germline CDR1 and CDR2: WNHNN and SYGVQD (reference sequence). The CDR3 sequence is CASSGPGTGRYEQYF. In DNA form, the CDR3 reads TGCGCCAGCAGTGGGCCCGGGACAGGGCGTTACGAGCAGTACTTC.

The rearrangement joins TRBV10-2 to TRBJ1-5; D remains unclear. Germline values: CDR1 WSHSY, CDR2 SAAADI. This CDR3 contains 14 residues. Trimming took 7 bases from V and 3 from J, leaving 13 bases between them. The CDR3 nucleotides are TGCGCCAGCAAATCGGGTTTACTCAATCAGCCCCAGCATTTT. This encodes CASKSGLLNQPQHF.

The CDR3 loop is CASSLETVYTEAFF. CDR3 DNA: TGCGCCAGCAGCTTGGAGACAGTATACACTGAAGCTTTCTTT. The rearrangement joins TRBV5-1 to TRBJ1-1; D might be TRBD1 (5 bases). This CDR3 has 14 residues. Germline V lookup: CDR1 SGHRS, CDR2 YFSETQ. The V end was cut by 0 bases, the J end by 3 bases, with 9 bases between.

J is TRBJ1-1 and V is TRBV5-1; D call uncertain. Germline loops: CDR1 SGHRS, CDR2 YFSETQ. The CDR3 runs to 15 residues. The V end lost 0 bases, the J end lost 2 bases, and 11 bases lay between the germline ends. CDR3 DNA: TGCGCCAGCAGCTTGGTAGTGGGCAGAAACACTGAAGCTTTCTTT. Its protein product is CASSLVVGRNTEAFF. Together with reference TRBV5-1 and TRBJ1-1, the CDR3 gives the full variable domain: KAGVTQTPRYLIKTRGQQVTLSCSPISGHRSVSWYQQTPGQGLQFLFEYFSETQRNKGNFPGRFSGRQFSNSRSEMNVSTLELGDSALYLCASSLVVGRNTEAFFGQGTRLTVV.